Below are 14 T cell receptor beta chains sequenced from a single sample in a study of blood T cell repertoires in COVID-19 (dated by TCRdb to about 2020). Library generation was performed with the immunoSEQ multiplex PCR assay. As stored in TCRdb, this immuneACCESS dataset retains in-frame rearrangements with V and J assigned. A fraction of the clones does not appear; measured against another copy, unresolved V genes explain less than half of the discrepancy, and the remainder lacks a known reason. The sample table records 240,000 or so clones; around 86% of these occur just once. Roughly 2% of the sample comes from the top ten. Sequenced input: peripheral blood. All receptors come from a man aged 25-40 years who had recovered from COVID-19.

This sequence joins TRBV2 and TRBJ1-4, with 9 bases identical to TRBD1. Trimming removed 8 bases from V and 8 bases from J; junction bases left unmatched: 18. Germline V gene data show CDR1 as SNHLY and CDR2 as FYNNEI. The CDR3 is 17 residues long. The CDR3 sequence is CASSLPGQGFLGEKLFF. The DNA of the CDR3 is TGTGCCAGCTCTTTGCCGGGACAGGGTTTTTTAGGCGAAAAACTGTTTTTT.

CDR3 coding DNA: TGTGCCAGCAGCCGCCAGTACGCCACCGACAATGAGCAGTTCTTC. This sequence encodes CASSRQYATDNEQFF. The chain carries TRBV7-3 and TRBJ2-1; D call uncertain. The V gene lost 5 bases and the J gene lost 5 bases, with 16 bases spanning the gap. The length of the CDR3 is 15 residues. CDR1 is SGHTA and CDR2 is FQGTGA in the germline V gene. Complete variable domain (other parts from reference TRBV7-3 and TRBJ2-1): GAGVSQTPSNKVTEKGKYVELRCDPISGHTALYWYRQSLGQGPEFLIYFQGTGAADDSGLPNDRFFAVRPEGSVSTLKIQRTERGDSAVYLCASSRQYATDNEQFFGPGTRLTVL.

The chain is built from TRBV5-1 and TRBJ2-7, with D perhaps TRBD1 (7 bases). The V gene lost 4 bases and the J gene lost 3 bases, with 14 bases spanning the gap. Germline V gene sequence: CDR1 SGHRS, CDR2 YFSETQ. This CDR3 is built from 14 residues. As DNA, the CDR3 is TGCGCCAGCAGCGGAGGGACAGACTTCTACGAGCAGTACTTC. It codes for CASSGGTDFYEQYF.

CDR3 loop: CASRRDSSHSPLHF. The CDR3 DNA follows: TGTGCCAGCAGAAGGGACAGTTCCCATTCACCCCTCCACTTT. The V call is TRBV7-2, the J call TRBJ1-6, with TRBD1 matching over 7 bases. The germline CDR1 and CDR2 sequences are SGHTA and FQGNSA. This CDR3 has 14 amino acids. V shed 6 bases and J 8 bases; nucleotides not matched to a gene: 7.

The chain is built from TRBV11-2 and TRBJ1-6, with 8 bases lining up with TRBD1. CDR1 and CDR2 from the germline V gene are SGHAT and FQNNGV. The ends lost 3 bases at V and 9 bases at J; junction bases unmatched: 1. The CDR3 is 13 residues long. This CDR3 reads CASSFTGGSPLHF. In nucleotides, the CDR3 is TGTGCCAGCAGCTTCACAGGGGGTTCACCCCTCCACTTT.

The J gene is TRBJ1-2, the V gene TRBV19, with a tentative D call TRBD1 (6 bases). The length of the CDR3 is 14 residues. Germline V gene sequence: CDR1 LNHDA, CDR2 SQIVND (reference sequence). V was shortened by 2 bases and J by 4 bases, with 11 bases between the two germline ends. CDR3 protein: CASSISGGLYGYTF. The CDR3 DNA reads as TGTGCCAGTAGTATATCTGGGGGCCTCTATGGCTACACCTTC.

CDR3: CASTLGGTGAFGYTF. The CDR3 nucleotides read TGCGCCAGCACTTTGGGAGGGACAGGGGCCTTCGGCTACACCTTC. V is TRBV5-1 and J is TRBJ1-2; 10 bases line up with TRBD1. The CDR3 is 15 residues long. V shed 6 bases and J 8 bases; nucleotides not matched to a gene: 13. Per germline, CDR1 SGHRS and CDR2 YFSETQ.

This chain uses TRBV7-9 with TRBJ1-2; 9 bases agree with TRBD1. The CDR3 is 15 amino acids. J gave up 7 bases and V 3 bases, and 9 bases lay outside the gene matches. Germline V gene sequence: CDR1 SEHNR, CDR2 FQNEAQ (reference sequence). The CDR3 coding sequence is TGTGCCAGCAGCTTTTCGGGGGGACAGGGCTCTGGCTACACCTTC. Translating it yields CASSFSGGQGSGYTF.

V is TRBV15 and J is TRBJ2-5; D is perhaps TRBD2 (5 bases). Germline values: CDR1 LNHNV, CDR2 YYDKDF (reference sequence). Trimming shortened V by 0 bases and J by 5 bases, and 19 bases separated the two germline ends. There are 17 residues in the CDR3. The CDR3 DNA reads TGTGCCACCAGCAGAGATGCGAGGGCGGGTGGCGCGGAGACCCAGTACTTC. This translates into CATSRDARAGGAETQYF. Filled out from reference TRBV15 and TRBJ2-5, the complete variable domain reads DAMVIQNPRYQVTQFGKPVTLSCSQTLNHNVMYWYQQKSSQAPKLLFHYYDKDFNNEADTPDNFQSRRPNTSFCFLDIRSPGLGDTAMYLCATSRDARAGGAETQYFGPGTRLLVL.

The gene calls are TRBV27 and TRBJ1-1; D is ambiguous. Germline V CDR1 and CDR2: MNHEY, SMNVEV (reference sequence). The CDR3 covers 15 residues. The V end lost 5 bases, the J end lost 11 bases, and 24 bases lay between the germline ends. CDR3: CASSHPLSTASEAFF. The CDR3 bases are TGTGCCAGCAGTCACCCCCTCTCAACAGCCAGTGAGGCTTTCTTT.

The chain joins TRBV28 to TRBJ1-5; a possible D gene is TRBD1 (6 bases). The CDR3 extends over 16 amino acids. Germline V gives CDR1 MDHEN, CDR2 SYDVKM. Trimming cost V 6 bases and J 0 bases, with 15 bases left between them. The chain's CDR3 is CASRIRTVYSNQPQHF. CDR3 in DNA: TGTGCCAGCAGAATACGGACAGTTTATAGCAATCAGCCCCAGCATTTT.

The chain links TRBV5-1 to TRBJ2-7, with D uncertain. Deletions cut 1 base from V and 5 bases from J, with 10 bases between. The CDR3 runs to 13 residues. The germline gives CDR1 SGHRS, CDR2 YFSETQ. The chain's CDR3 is CASSLSGFDEQYF. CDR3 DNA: TGCGCCAGCAGCTTGTCGGGTTTCGACGAGCAGTACTTC.

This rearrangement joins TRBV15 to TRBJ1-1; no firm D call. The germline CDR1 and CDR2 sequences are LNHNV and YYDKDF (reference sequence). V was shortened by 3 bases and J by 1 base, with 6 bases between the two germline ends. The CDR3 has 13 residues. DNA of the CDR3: TGTGCCACCAGCAGCCCCAGGAACACTGAAGCTTTCTTT. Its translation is CATSSPRNTEAFF. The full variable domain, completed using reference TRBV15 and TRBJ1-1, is DAMVIQNPRYQVTQFGKPVTLSCSQTLNHNVMYWYQQKSSQAPKLLFHYYDKDFNNEADTPDNFQSRRPNTSFCFLDIRSPGLGDTAMYLCATSSPRNTEAFFGQGTRLTVV.

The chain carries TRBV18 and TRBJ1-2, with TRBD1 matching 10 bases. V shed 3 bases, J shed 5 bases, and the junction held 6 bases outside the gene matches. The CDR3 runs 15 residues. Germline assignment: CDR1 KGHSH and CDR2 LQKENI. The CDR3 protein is CASSPGTGAMYGYTF. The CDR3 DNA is TGTGCCAGCTCACCCGGGACAGGGGCTATGTATGGCTACACCTTC.